Below are 26 T cell receptor beta chains sequenced from a single sample in a study of CD8 T cells in Susac syndrome. After extraction with the RNeasy kit, roughly 0.5 to 1 ug of the RNA was reverse transcribed using random hexamers. TCRdb reprocessed the immunoSEQ multiplex PCR reads with MiXCR, giving one entry per CDR3 protein. Among some 160,000 distinct CDR3 sequences, approximately 95% were seen once, and the ten largest hold 0.16%. Specimen: CD8+ T cells from PBMCs. The receptors derive from a human donor with multiple sclerosis.

This rearrangement joins TRBV20-1 to TRBJ1-1; D call uncertain. CDR1 and CDR2 (germline): DFQATT, SNEGSKA (reference sequence). The V gene lost 6 bases and the J gene lost 3 bases, with 8 bases spanning the gap. The length of the CDR3 is 11 residues. The CDR3 spells CSAEADTEAFF. Here the CDR3 DNA reads TGCAGTGCCGAGGCGGACACTGAAGCTTTCTTT.

V is TRBV19 and J is TRBJ2-1; D is perhaps TRBD2 (5 bases). The V and J ends lost 3 bases and 2 bases respectively, with 14 bases between them. CDR1 is LNHDA and CDR2 is SQIVND in the germline V gene (reference sequence). This CDR3 contains 16 residues. CDR3 coding DNA: TGTGCCAGTAGTATCCGGACTGCCGGAACCTACAATGAGCAGTTCTTC. It yields the protein CASSIRTAGTYNEQFF.

This clonotype was found once. This chain joins TRBV7-6 and TRBJ2-5, with D unresolved. Trimming took 4 bases from V and 4 from J, leaving 16 bases between them. The CDR3 loop spans 15 amino acids. Germline CDR1 is SGHVS and CDR2 is FNYEAQ. CDR3 amino acids: CASSSPVQPGETQYF. CDR3 nucleotides: TGTGCCAGCAGCTCACCGGTACAGCCGGGAGAGACCCAGTACTTC.

The chain has TRBV29-1 and TRBJ1-2; TRBD1 is a possible D gene (5 bases). The CDR3 totals 13 residues. Per germline, CDR1 SQVTM and CDR2 ANQGSEA. V was pared by 8 bases and J by 6 bases, with 19 bases between. The CDR3 region is CSINLGAANGYTF. The CDR3 nucleotides read TGCAGCATCAATCTCGGGGCAGCGAATGGCTACACCTTC.

The CDR3 DNA is TGTGCCACCAGCGGCGACAGGGGGTATAATTCACCCCTCCACTTT. Translation gives CATSGDRGYNSPLHF. The chain combines TRBV15 with TRBJ1-6; 9 nucleotides align to TRBD1. Trimming at V came to 5 bases and at J to 4 bases, leaving 3 bases not matched to a gene. The germline V gene encodes CDR1 LNHNV and CDR2 YYDKDF (reference sequence). CDR3 length equals 15 residues.

This chain joins TRBV24-1 and TRBJ1-2; D is possibly TRBD1 (6 bases). Trimming removed 6 bases at V and 9 bases at J, with 10 bases between. The CDR3 is 11 residues long. In germline, CDR1 is KGHDR, CDR2 SFDVKD. The DNA for the CDR3 is TGTGCCACCAGTTATCAGGGGAGCTACACCTTC. Translating gives CATSYQGSYTF.

The chain uses TRBV29-1 and TRBJ2-7; a possible D gene is TRBD1 (6 bases). Germline V gene sequence: CDR1 SQVTM, CDR2 ANQGSEA. CDR3 length: 12 residues. V was shortened by 6 bases and J by 5 bases, with 14 bases between the two germline ends. CDR3 in DNA: TGCAGCGTGACCGGGACAACAGACGAGCAGTACTTC. Translation gives CSVTGTTDEQYF.

The chain joins TRBV6-5 to TRBJ2-7; tentatively, D is TRBD2 (5 bases). The CDR3 length is 16 residues. Trimming pared 5 bases from V and 7 bases from J, leaving 24 bases between. Germline V gene data show CDR1 as MNHEY and CDR2 as SVGAGI. The CDR3 sequence is CASSLRPWEIGREQYF. DNA of the CDR3: TGTGCCAGCAGTCTACGACCGTGGGAGATCGGTCGGGAGCAGTACTTC.

This rearrangement joins TRBV2 to TRBJ1-1; D not certain. The germline gives CDR1 SNHLY, CDR2 FYNNEI. Trimming took off 5 bases at V and 1 base at J, with 14 bases between the two ends. The CDR3 covers 15 residues. This CDR3 is CASSQRTETNTEAFF. The CDR3 nucleotides read TGTGCCAGCAGTCAAAGGACGGAGACGAACACTGAAGCTTTCTTT.

This sequence joins TRBV29-1 and TRBJ2-6, with 10 bases aligning to TRBD1. CDR1 and CDR2 from the germline V gene are SQVTM and ANQGSEA. The CDR3 has 17 residues. After removal of 7 bases from V and 1 base from J, the junction contained 10 bases not matched to a gene. The CDR3, as DNA: TGCAGCGCTGGGACAGGGGATTCGAGTTCTGGGGCCAACGTCCTGACTTTC. As protein: CSAGTGDSSSGANVLTF.

The gene calls are TRBV7-9 and TRBJ2-1, with 9 bases that match TRBD2. The CDR3 totals 11 residues. The germline CDR1 and CDR2 sequences are SEHNR and FQNEAQ (reference sequence). V trimming: 7 bases; J trimming: 10 bases; junction bases outside the gene matches: 2. The CDR3 here is CASKAGGEQFF. Written as DNA, the CDR3 is TGTGCCAGCAAAGCGGGGGGAGAGCAGTTCTTC.

This clonotype appeared a single time. The chain employs TRBV9 and TRBJ2-7, with D perhaps assigned TRBD1 or TRBD2 (5 bases each). CDR3 length equals 13 residues. The V gene's germline CDR1 is SGDLS and CDR2 YYNGEE. V was trimmed by 3 bases and J by 4 bases, leaving 11 bases between them. In nucleotides, the CDR3 is TGTGCCAGCAGCGCTGGGACGGATTACGAGCAGTACTTC. Translated, it gives CASSAGTDYEQYF.

V and J are TRBV27 and TRBJ2-1; D remains ambiguous. Trimming left V 5 bases short and J 8 bases short, with 16 bases between. In germline, CDR1 is MNHEY, CDR2 SMNVEV (reference sequence). This CDR3 spans 14 amino acids. The CDR3 spells CASSPYAGFDEQFF. CDR3 in DNA: TGTGCCAGCAGTCCTTATGCCGGTTTCGATGAGCAGTTCTTC.

The chain has TRBV29-1 and TRBJ2-7, with 9 nucleotides matching TRBD2. Germline V CDR1 and CDR2: SQVTM, ANQGSEA. Trimming cost V 5 bases and J 4 bases; bases outside gene matches: 18. The CDR3 length is 17 residues. CDR3 region: CSVRGLPIAGAAYEQYF. The CDR3 bases are TGCAGCGTTCGAGGACTGCCGATAGCGGGAGCGGCGTACGAGCAGTACTTC.

The J gene is TRBJ1-5, the V gene TRBV24-1; D call uncertain. V was pared by 0 bases and J by 0 bases, with 2 bases between. CDR3 length: 14 amino acids. CDR1 KGHDR and CDR2 SFDVKD come from the germline V gene. This CDR3 is CATSDLDSNQPQHF. CDR3 nucleotide sequence: TGTGCCACCAGTGATTTGGATAGCAATCAGCCCCAGCATTTT.

The chain links TRBV20-1 to TRBJ1-1; D remains unclear. This CDR3 has 10 residues. From germline, CDR1 is DFQATT and CDR2 SNEGSKA (reference sequence). The germline V and J ends were trimmed by 5 bases and 0 bases, with 1 base remaining between them. The CDR3 coding sequence is TGCAGTGCTGTGAACACTGAAGCTTTCTTT. This sequence encodes CSAVNTEAFF.

The gene calls are TRBV13 and TRBJ2-5; D is possibly TRBD1 (5 bases). V lost 6 bases to trimming and J lost 4 bases, with 15 bases between them. The CDR3 spans 14 residues. Germline CDR1 reads PRHDT; CDR2 reads FYEKMQ (reference sequence). CDR3 DNA sequence: TGTGCCAGCAGTATTCCAGGGAAGGCAGAGACCCAGTACTTC. This gives the protein CASSIPGKAETQYF. The whole variable domain, filled in from reference TRBV13 and TRBJ2-5, reads AAGVIQSPRHLIKEKRETATLKCYPIPRHDTVYWYQQGPGQDPQFLISFYEKMQSDKGSIPDRFSAQQFSDYHSELNMSSLELGDSALYFCASSIPGKAETQYFGPGTRLLVL.

The chain has TRBV29-1 and TRBJ1-2; the match to TRBD1 covers 7 bases. The CDR3 is made up of 11 amino acids. CDR1 is SQVTM and CDR2 is ANQGSEA in the germline V gene. The V gene end was trimmed by 4 bases and the J gene end by 8 bases; junction bases not matched to a gene: 4. The CDR3 DNA reads as TGCAGCGTTGTAACAGGGGCGGGCTACACCTTC. This codes for CSVVTGAGYTF. The full variable domain, rest sourced from reference TRBV29-1 and TRBJ1-2, is SAVISQKPSRDICQRGTSLTIQCQVDSQVTMMFWYRQQPGQSLTLIATANQGSEATYESGFVIDKFPISRPNLTFSTLTVSNMSPEDSSIYLCSVVTGAGYTFGSGTRLTVV.

The chain recombines TRBV3-1 with TRBJ1-2; D gene unclear. CDR1 and CDR2 from the germline V gene are LGHDT and YNNKEL (reference sequence). The CDR3 totals 16 residues. The germline V and J ends were trimmed by 0 bases and 6 bases, with 17 bases remaining between them. This chain's CDR3 is CASSQDPAGISNGYTF. The CDR3 DNA is TGTGCCAGCAGCCAAGATCCGGCAGGCATCTCGAATGGCTACACCTTC.

The chain combines TRBV7-9 with TRBJ2-1, with 9 bases lining up with TRBD1. J lost 0 bases, V lost 1 base, and 10 bases had no gene match. Germline V gives CDR1 SEHNR, CDR2 FQNEAQ (reference sequence). CDR3 length equals 19 residues. CDR3: CASSLGRDRALSSYNEQFF. The CDR3 DNA is TGTGCCAGCAGCTTAGGGCGGGACAGGGCACTGAGCTCCTACAATGAGCAGTTCTTC. Full variable domain (remainder filled in from reference TRBV7-9 and TRBJ2-1): DTGVSQNPRHKITKRGQNVTFRCDPISEHNRLYWYRQTLGQGPEFLTYFQNEAQLEKSRLLSDRFSAERPKGSFSTLEIQRTEQGDSAMYLCASSLGRDRALSSYNEQFFGPGTRLTVL.

This chain uses TRBV12-3 or TRBV12-4 with TRBJ2-1; 12 positions agree with TRBD2. This CDR3 contains 16 residues. V gave up 5 bases and J gave up 5 bases; unmatched junction bases: 7. DNA of the CDR3: TGTGCCAGCAGTCACCTTTCTAGCGGGGGGGACAATGAGCAGTTCTTC. Its translation: CASSHLSSGGDNEQFF.

This chain joins TRBV30 and TRBJ2-7; D is ambiguous. Per the germline V gene, CDR1 is GTSNPN and CDR2 is SVGIG (reference sequence). The CDR3 covers 13 residues. Trimming removed 0 bases from V and 3 bases from J, with 9 bases in between. CDR3: CAWSVANYYEQYF. In DNA form, the CDR3 reads TGTGCCTGGAGTGTGGCTAACTACTACGAGCAGTACTTC.

The chain joins TRBV29-1 to TRBJ2-2; D tentatively reads TRBD1 or TRBD2 (5 bases each). This CDR3 comprises 12 residues. Trimming took 6 bases from V and 6 from J, leaving 11 bases between them. CDR1 and CDR2 from the germline V gene are SQVTM and ANQGSEA. The CDR3 DNA sequence: TGCAGCGTAATAGAGGGGTCCGGGGAGCTGTTTTTT. Encoded protein: CSVIEGSGELFF.

The chain couples TRBV9 to TRBJ1-6, with D unresolved. Germline assignment: CDR1 SGDLS and CDR2 YYNGEE. CDR3 length: 12 residues. V gave up 4 bases and J gave up 7 bases, with 6 bases separating them. The CDR3 DNA sequence: TGTGCCAGCAGCTCCTTCAATTCACCCCTCCACTTT. Residues: CASSSFNSPLHF.

As for this clonotype: One junction end does not reproduce the germline sequence, and a read error may be involved. J is TRBJ2-1 and V is TRBV4-1; weak D call: TRBD1 (6 bases). Looked up from germline, CDR1 is MGHRA and CDR2 is YSYEKL. The CDR3 length is 16 residues. The CDR3 DNA reads as TGCGCCAGCAGGCAAGCTATCGGGGACACCACGGATGAGCAGTTCTTC. Protein product: CASRQAIGDTTDEQFF.

Points on this clonotype: One end of the junction is discordant with germline, which a read error may explain. V and J are TRBV7-7 and TRBJ2-5; the match to TRBD2 covers 9 bases. The CDR3 consists of 16 residues. Germline assignment: CDR1 SSHAT and CDR2 FNYEAQ (reference sequence). The CDR3 nucleotides read TGTGCTAGCAGCTTATTATTTAGCGGGAGTTCAGAGACCCAGTACTTC. Encoded protein: CASSLLFSGSSETQYF.